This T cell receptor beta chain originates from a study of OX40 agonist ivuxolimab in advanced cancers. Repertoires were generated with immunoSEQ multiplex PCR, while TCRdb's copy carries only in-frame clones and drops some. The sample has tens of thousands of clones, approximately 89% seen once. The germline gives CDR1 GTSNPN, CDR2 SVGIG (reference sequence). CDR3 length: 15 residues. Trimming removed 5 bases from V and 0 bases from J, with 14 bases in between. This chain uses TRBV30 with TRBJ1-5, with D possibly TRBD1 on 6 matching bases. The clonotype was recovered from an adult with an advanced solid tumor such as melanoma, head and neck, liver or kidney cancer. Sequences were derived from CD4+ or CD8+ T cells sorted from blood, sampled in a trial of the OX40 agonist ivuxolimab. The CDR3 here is CAWSPGTFSNQPQHF. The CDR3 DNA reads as TGTGCCTGGTCCCCCGGGACATTTAGCAATCAGCCCCAGCATTTT.